This TCR beta chain was identified during a study of patients and donors after allogeneic stem cell transplantation. V was pared by 5 bases and J by 5 bases, with 7 bases of the junction left unmatched. CDR3 length equals 16 residues. Per the germline V gene, CDR1 is SGHKS and CDR2 is YYEKEE (reference sequence). TCRdb re-called the RT-PCR reads with MiXCR, one entry per CDR3 protein. The table includes 190,000 or so distinct CDR3 sequences, around two fifths detected once. The receptor comes from a human donor who was either an allogeneic HSCT recipient or a stem cell or donor lymphocyte infusion donor (not recorded which). It is not recorded whose cells these are; they may come from a transplant donor. V usage is TRBV5-5 and J usage is TRBJ2-2; 12 bases agree with TRBD1. Specimen: blood, either unsorted or a sorted T cell fraction (not recorded which). CDR3: CASRPGQGAHTGELFF. The DNA of the CDR3 is TGTGCCAGCAGGCCGGGACAGGGGGCGCATACCGGGGAGCTGTTTTTT.